This record looks at one T cell receptor beta chain sequence and its context. These data come from a study of OX40 agonist ivuxolimab in advanced cancers. About the research overall: People who had prior anti-PD-1, anti-PD-L1 or anti-CTLA-4 therapy could take part, and roughly 44% had some.

Assay used: immunoSEQ multiplex PCR; TCRdb lists only in-frame clones, some missing. Seen here are tens of thousands of clones, 70% to 90% observed once, and the top ten hold roughly 0.9%. CDR1 is SGHKS and CDR2 is YYEKEE in the germline V gene (reference sequence). The germline V and J ends were trimmed by 4 bases and 4 bases, with 15 bases remaining between them. The CDR3 sequence is 15 residues long. The input for sequencing was CD4+ or CD8+ T cells sorted from blood, taken in a trial of the OX40 agonist ivuxolimab. The V and J genes are TRBV5-5 and TRBJ1-5; weak D call: TRBD1 (6 bases). This sequence was found in an adult with an advanced solid tumor such as melanoma, head and neck, liver or kidney cancer. The CDR3 DNA is TGTGCCAGCAGCCCGAACCCAACAGGGAATCAGCCCCAGCATTTT. Residues: CASSPNPTGNQPQHF.